This T cell receptor (beta chain) comes out of a study of blood T cell repertoires in COVID-19. TCRdb keeps only in-frame clones here, not all; method: immunoSEQ multiplex PCR. The sample shows around 220,000 clones, roughly nine tenths of them seen only once. This CDR3 contains 16 residues. CDR1 and CDR2 (germline): SEHNR, FQNEAQ (reference sequence). V shed 0 bases, J shed 1 base, and the junction held 1 base outside the gene matches. Sequenced material: PBMCs or T cells enriched from blood (not recorded which). This clonotype was obtained from a woman under 40 with acute COVID-19. The chain couples TRBV7-9 to TRBJ2-3; TRBD2 agrees at 10 bases. The CDR3 spells CASSLATSGGTDTQYF. Written as DNA, the CDR3 is TGTGCCAGCAGCTTAGCCACTAGCGGGGGCACAGATACGCAGTATTTT.